The rows below give T cell receptor beta chains drawn from one sample of a study of cytomegalovirus exposure and HLA in healthy donors. The protocol was immunoSEQ multiplex PCR, while the TCRdb copy is restricted to in-frame clones and leaves out a portion. The data show tens of thousands of clones, approximately 84% seen once. Sequencing input: PBMCs. Source of these receptors: a man in his fifties or sixties in good health and CMV-seronegative. CDR3s include the opening cysteine and the closing phenylalanine or tryptophan. A D gene is named only where the DNA matches it firmly. A clone size is listed for some rows: how often the clone was seen (once, few, many), or a class if it is expanded.

j_call	v_call	d_call	clone_size	cdr3_nt	cdr3_aa
TRBJ1-1	TRBV6-1	NA	once	TGTGCCAGCAGTGAACCTCGAGCGGGGGGGAACACTGAAGCTTTCTTT	CASSEPRAGGNTEAFF
TRBJ1-2	TRBV2	TRBD1	NA	TGTGCCAGCAGTGAGGCGGGACAGTACTATGGCTACACCTTC	CASSEAGQYYGYTF
TRBJ1-1	TRBV29-1	NA	NA	TGCAGCACGAGAGAGGTCATGAACACTGAAGCTTTCTTT	CSTREVMNTEAFF
TRBJ2-7	TRBV19	TRBD1	NA	TGTGCCAGTAGTATGCGGGACAGGGGGCAAGAGCAGTACTTC	CASSMRDRGQEQYF
TRBJ2-7	TRBV7-9	TRBD1	NA	TGTTCCAGCAGCTTAGTCCAGACAGGGGACGAGCAGTACTTC	CSSSLVQTGDEQYF
TRBJ1-2	TRBV28	NA	NA	TGTGCCAGCAGTTTGTTACGGGTGAGCTATGGCTACACCTTC	CASSLLRVSYGYTF
TRBJ2-7	TRBV29-1	TRBD1	NA	TGCAGCGTTGTGGACAGGGCGTCCTACGAGCAGTACTTC	CSVVDRASYEQYF
TRBJ2-5	TRBV5-1	NA	NA	TGCGCCAGCAGCTTGGGGACTACGTTCCAAGAGACCCAGTACTTC	CASSLGTTFQETQYF
TRBJ2-7	TRBV28	TRBD2	NA	TGTGCCAGCAGACTCTCCCTTGGGACTAGCGGCTCCTACGAGCAGTACTTC	CASRLSLGTSGSYEQYF
TRBJ2-1	TRBV7-9	NA	once	TGTGCCAGCAGCTACCGGGATCCCTACAATGAGCAGTTCTTC	CASSYRDPYNEQFF
TRBJ2-3	TRBV5-4	NA	NA	TGTGCCAGCAGCTTATCGGGGGGCACAGATACGCAGTATTTT	CASSLSGGTDTQYF
TRBJ2-3	TRBV9	NA	NA	TGTGCCAGCAGCGTTGCTCTTCGGGGAGCGACAGATACGCAGTATTTT	CASSVALRGATDTQYF
TRBJ1-2	TRBV2	NA	NA	TGTGCCAGCGATAGGACAAGAACCTCTAACTATGGCTACACCTTC	CASDRTRTSNYGYTF
TRBJ2-1	TRBV28	TRBD2	NA	TGTGCCAGCCAACTAGCGGGAGAATTGAATGAGCAGTTCTTC	CASQLAGELNEQFF
TRBJ2-5	TRBV7-9	NA	NA	TGTGCCAGCAGCTCCCGGGAGAGACAAGAGACCCAGTACTTC	CASSSRERQETQYF
TRBJ1-6	TRBV9	NA	NA	TGTGCCAGCAGCGTTGGAGGGGCGGATTCACCCCTCCACTTT	CASSVGGADSPLHF
TRBJ1-2	TRBV28	NA	NA	TGTGCCAGCAGTTTAGCGGGGGTCTCTGGGTTGGGTGGCTACACCTTC	CASSLAGVSGLGGYTF
TRBJ1-5	TRBV6-5	NA	NA	TGTGCCAGTTCGGACATCTCCCTCAATCAGCCCCAGCATTTT	CASSDISLNQPQHF
TRBJ2-1	TRBV27	TRBD2	NA	TGTGCCAGCAGTTTGGATGCTAGCGGGTCCTACAATGAGCAGTTCTTC	CASSLDASGSYNEQFF
TRBJ1-4	TRBV2	TRBD1	NA	TGTGCCAGCAGTGAAGCGTGGGAGACAGGGGGCGAAAAACTGTTTTTT	CASSEAWETGGEKLFF
TRBJ1-1	TRBV7-9	TRBD1	NA	TGTGCCAGCAGCCCACCGTTGGACAGGGCGGACACTGAAGCTTTCTTT	CASSPPLDRADTEAFF
TRBJ2-5	TRBV4-2	NA	few	TGTGCCAGCAGCCAAGGGCCGGGAGAGACCCAGTACTTC	CASSQGPGETQYF
TRBJ2-7	TRBV5-4	TRBD1	few	TGTGCCAGCAGTCCCGGGACAGGGGCCTACTACGAGCAGTACTTC	CASSPGTGAYYEQYF
TRBJ2-7	TRBV10-3	TRBD1	NA	TGTGCCATACGGGGACAGATCTACGAGCAGTACTTC	CAIRGQIYEQYF
TRBJ1-1	TRBV6-6	NA	few	TGTGCCAGCAGAGCCCCTACAGGGTCCACTGAAGCTTTCTTT	CASRAPTGSTEAFF
TRBJ2-7	TRBV9	NA	NA	TGTGCCAGCAGCGCCCGACTAGGGGGACAGACCTACGAGCAGTACTTC	CASSARLGGQTYEQYF
TRBJ2-1	TRBV9	TRBD2	NA	TGTGCCAGCAGCGCGACTAGCGGGGACTACAATGAGCAGTTCTTC	CASSATSGDYNEQFF
TRBJ2-5	TRBV19	NA	NA	TGTGCCAGTAGTATTTTTTGGGGAGAAGAGACCCAGTACTTC	CASSIFWGEETQYF
TRBJ2-1	TRBV29-1	NA	NA	TGCAGCGTTTTCGCGAGCGTGGCCTACAATGAGCAGTTCTTC	CSVFASVAYNEQFF
TRBJ1-2	TRBV18	NA	NA	TGTGCCAGCTCACCATCCCGCGCCGGGCTGGGGAGAAACTATGGCTACACCTTC	CASSPSRAGLGRNYGYTF
TRBJ1-2	TRBV14	NA	NA	TGTGCCAGCAGCCCCGGTGCCCGACAGGCGACACTCATCTATGGCTACACCTTC	CASSPGARQATLIYGYTF
TRBJ1-1	TRBV7-9	TRBD1	NA	TGTGCCAGCAGCGGGGCCAGGGGGCGAGGGGGCACTGAAGCTTTCTTT	CASSGARGRGGTEAFF
TRBJ2-5	TRBV14	TRBD1	few	TGTGCCAGCAGCCCCGATTTCAGGCAGGGGGAAGGAGAGACCCAGTACTTC	CASSPDFRQGEGETQYF
TRBJ2-5	TRBV5-1	NA	NA	TGCGCCAGCAGCTTGGCAGGAACTCACGAGACCCAGTACTTC	CASSLAGTHETQYF
TRBJ1-2	TRBV7-3	TRBD1	few	TGTGCCAGCAGCCCGACAGGGAACTATGGCTACACCTTC	CASSPTGNYGYTF
TRBJ2-2	TRBV7-3	NA	NA	TGTGCCAGCAGCCTAGTGGGGCTGAACACCGGGGAGCTGTTTTTT	CASSLVGLNTGELFF
TRBJ2-1	TRBV7-3	TRBD1	few	TGTGCCAGCAGCCCTGACAGGGGGGGCCACAATGAGCAGTTCTTC	CASSPDRGGHNEQFF
TRBJ2-7	TRBV30	NA	NA	TGTGCCTGGAGTCCCCAGGAAATATATCGTCGGCAGTACTTC	CAWSPQEIYRRQYF
TRBJ2-3	TRBV7-9	NA	NA	TGTGCCAGCAGCTTGGACTATACCCGGAGAGATACGCAGTATTTT	CASSLDYTRRDTQYF
TRBJ2-2	TRBV6-1	TRBD2	NA	TGTGCCAGCAGTGAACGGGCTGAGGGGAGGGGCCTCTCCGTGGAGCTGTTTTTT	CASSERAEGRGLSVELFF
TRBJ2-3	TRBV28	NA	NA	TGTGCCAGCAGTTTCTCCAGGAGCACAGATACGCAGTATTTT	CASSFSRSTDTQYF
TRBJ1-1	TRBV7-9	NA	NA	TGTTCCAGCAGCACCCAGGGGAGGGCTGAAGCTTTCTTT	CSSSTQGRAEAFF
TRBJ1-1	TRBV9	TRBD1	NA	TGTGCCAGCAGCGTATACAGGGGTAGCAGCACTGAAGCTTTCTTT	CASSVYRGSSTEAFF
TRBJ2-1	TRBV6-6	TRBD1	NA	TGTGCCAGCAGGGGACAGGGGGGGAGAGCTGAGCAGTTCTTC	CASRGQGGRAEQFF
TRBJ1-4	TRBV18	NA	once	TGTGCCAGCTCACCAAGGCAGGGGCCTAATGAAAAACTGTTTTTT	CASSPRQGPNEKLFF
TRBJ2-4	TRBV5-1	NA	NA	TGCGCCAGCAGCCTCGGACAGGCCTTGGAGGGCATTCAGTACTTC	CASSLGQALEGIQYF
TRBJ2-3	TRBV10-3	TRBD2	NA	TGTGCCATCAGTGAGGGACTAGCGGGGACCACAGATACGCAGTATTTT	CAISEGLAGTTDTQYF
TRBJ2-7	TRBV28	NA	NA	TGTGCCAGCACAGAGGGTTACGAGCAGTACTTC	CASTEGYEQYF